This T cell receptor (beta chain) originates from a study of OX40 agonist ivuxolimab in advanced cancers. Broader study findings: With doses of 0.1 to 3.0 mg/kg, CD4+ and CD8+ blood T cells had undergone clonal expansion by week 6.

On this clone: No antigen is known for it.

The CDR3 covers 12 residues. The germline V gene encodes CDR1 MNHNY and CDR2 SVGAGI (reference sequence). Trimming removed 10 bases at V and 2 bases at J, with 9 bases between. Profiled with immunoSEQ multiplex PCR; TCRdb holds only in-frame clones, not every one. The table shows 45,000 to 70,000 clones, with 75% to 85% occurring only once. The chain links TRBV6-6 to TRBJ1-5; TRBD1 might be the D (5 bases). This sample comprised CD4+ or CD8+ T cells sorted from blood, obtained in a trial of the OX40 agonist ivuxolimab. The origin of this receptor is an adult with an advanced solid tumor such as melanoma, head and neck, liver or kidney cancer. CDR3 amino acids: CATGDGNQPQHF. The CDR3 DNA is TGTGCCACCGGGGACGGCAATCAGCCCCAGCATTTT.